The T cell receptor (beta chain) under discussion was sequenced for a study of STAT5B mutations in CD4+ large granular lymphocyte leukemia. The germline V and J ends were trimmed by 5 bases and 8 bases, with 12 bases remaining between them. Germline V lookup: CDR1 SGHVS, CDR2 FQNEAQ. The CDR3 contains 13 residues. Produced via immunoSEQ multiplex PCR; TCRdb's table is partial and in-frame only. The table shows 20,000 or so clones, with less than 85% occurring only once. Input material: CD4+ T cells from blood buffy coats. V is TRBV7-8 and J is TRBJ1-4; D gene unclear. The source of this sequence is a human donor in good health. The CDR3 loop is CASSRGILEKLFF. Here the CDR3 DNA reads TGTGCCAGCAGCCGCGGGATCCTCGAAAAACTGTTTTTT.